This is a list of T cell receptor beta chains from one sample in a study of OX40 agonist ivuxolimab in advanced cancers. Measured with immunoSEQ multiplex PCR; TCRdb has only the in-frame clones, and not every one. The sample contains 82,000 or so clones, more than 90% of which appear only once. This specimen consisted of CD4+ or CD8+ T cells sorted from blood, obtained in a trial of the OX40 agonist ivuxolimab. These receptors came from an adult with an advanced solid tumor such as melanoma, head and neck, liver or kidney cancer. Both conserved end residues are part of each CDR3. Fields, in order: D gene, clone size, V gene, J gene, CDR3 protein, CDR3 DNA. D genes are given only for firm matches. Clone sizes are given selectively: once, few, many, or a class where the clone is expanded.

D: TRBD2
size: .
V: TRBV4-2
J: TRBJ2-1
CDR3: CASSQAGGEQFF
DNA: TGTGCCAGCAGCCAAGCGGGAGGTGAGCAGTTCTTC

D: .
size: .
V: TRBV18
J: TRBJ2-3
CDR3: CASSTSTDTQYF
DNA: TGTGCCAGCTCGACTAGCACAGATACGCAGTATTTT

D: TRBD2
size: .
V: TRBV11-3
J: TRBJ2-7
CDR3: CASSPAGTSGSYEQYF
DNA: TGTGCCAGCAGCCCTGCCGGGACTAGCGGCTCCTACGAGCAGTACTTC

D: TRBD1
size: .
V: TRBV7-2
J: TRBJ1-1
CDR3: CASSLATGVLFF
DNA: TGTGCCAGCAGCTTAGCGACAGGGGTTTTGTTCTTT

D: TRBD1
size: .
V: TRBV6-1
J: TRBJ1-2
CDR3: CASSEQGQMSGYTF
DNA: TGTGCCAGCAGTGAACAGGGACAGATGAGTGGCTACACCTTC

D: .
size: .
V: TRBV5-4
J: TRBJ2-6
CDR3: CASSFYFRQGGSGANVLTF
DNA: TGTGCCAGCAGCTTTTATTTCCGGCAGGGGGGCTCTGGGGCCAACGTCCTGACTTTC

D: .
size: .
V: TRBV10-3
J: TRBJ1-2
CDR3: CAISIPNYGYTF
DNA: TGTGCCATCAGTATCCCGAACTATGGCTACACCTTC

D: .
size: .
V: TRBV4-1
J: TRBJ2-1
CDR3: CASSQAFAGAVSYNEQFF
DNA: TGCGCCAGCAGCCAAGCATTCGCCGGGGCTGTTTCCTACAATGAGCAGTTCTTC

D: .
size: .
V: TRBV30
J: TRBJ1-2
CDR3: CAWSKAAGGYTF
DNA: TGTGCCTGGAGTAAGGCAGCTGGTGGCTACACCTTC

D: .
size: .
V: TRBV7-9
J: TRBJ1-1
CDR3: CASSVTPGYTEAFF
DNA: TGTGCCAGCAGCGTAACCCCAGGGTACACTGAAGCTTTCTTT

D: .
size: .
V: TRBV30
J: TRBJ2-5
CDR3: CAWSWQETQYF
DNA: TGTGCCTGGAGTTGGCAAGAGACCCAGTACTTC

D: .
size: .
V: TRBV30
J: TRBJ2-1
CDR3: CAWSVLLNEQFF
DNA: TGTGCCTGGAGTGTTTTGCTCAATGAGCAGTTCTTC

D: TRBD2
size: .
V: TRBV5-1
J: TRBJ2-3
CDR3: CASSLDPAGVQDTQYF
DNA: TGCGCCAGCAGCTTGGATCCAGCGGGAGTCCAAGATACGCAGTATTTT

D: .
size: once
V: TRBV30
J: TRBJ2-1
CDR3: CAWRGGGNEQFF
DNA: TGTGCCTGGAGAGGGGGAGGTAATGAGCAGTTCTTC

D: TRBD1
size: .
V: TRBV10-3
J: TRBJ2-7
CDR3: CAISGQGTGEQYF
DNA: TGTGCCATCAGTGGGCAGGGGACAGGAGAGCAGTACTTC

D: .
size: .
V: TRBV6-1
J: TRBJ2-3
CDR3: CASSVSWASKDTQYF
DNA: TGTGCCAGCAGCGTGAGCTGGGCTAGCAAAGATACGCAGTATTTT

D: TRBD2
size: .
V: TRBV27
J: TRBJ2-1
CDR3: CATGAPGLAGNEQFF
DNA: TGTGCCACTGGAGCCCCCGGACTAGCTGGCAATGAGCAGTTCTTC

D: .
size: once
V: TRBV4-2
J: TRBJ2-7
CDR3: CASSQESGVYYYEQYF
DNA: TGTGCCAGCAGCCAAGAATCCGGGGTCTACTACTACGAGCAGTACTTC

D: .
size: .
V: TRBV11-2
J: TRBJ1-3
CDR3: CASSYSGAAGGNTIYF
DNA: TGTGCCAGCAGCTACTCAGGGGCCGCAGGCGGAAACACCATATATTTT

D: .
size: once
V: TRBV6-1
J: TRBJ2-5
CDR3: CASSVGSGQSVTQYF
DNA: TGTGCCAGCAGTGTGGGTTCCGGGCAAAGCGTGACCCAGTACTTC

D: TRBD1
size: .
V: TRBV29-1
J: TRBJ2-5
CDR3: CSVTGGSQETQYF
DNA: TGCAGCGTCACAGGGGGCTCCCAAGAGACCCAGTACTTC

D: .
size: .
V: TRBV5-1
J: TRBJ2-3
CDR3: CASSGKPDTQYF
DNA: TGCGCCAGCAGTGGGAAGCCAGATACGCAGTATTTT

D: TRBD1
size: .
V: TRBV4-1
J: TRBJ2-2
CDR3: CASSQEGRGTNTGELFF
DNA: TGCGCCAGCAGCCAAGAGGGCAGGGGGACGAACACCGGGGAGCTGTTTTTT

D: .
size: .
V: TRBV29-1
J: TRBJ1-1
CDR3: CSVIHSMNTEAFF
DNA: TGCAGCGTAATACATTCCATGAACACTGAAGCTTTCTTT

D: .
size: .
V: TRBV30
J: TRBJ1-2
CDR3: CACQEDWGYTF
DNA: TGTGCCTGTCAGGAGGATTGGGGCTACACCTTC

D: TRBD1
size: .
V: TRBV6-5
J: TRBJ2-2
CDR3: CASSCRTGGCTGELFF
DNA: TGTGCCAGCAGTTGTCGGACAGGGGGTTGCACCGGGGAGCTGTTTTTT

D: TRBD2
size: once
V: TRBV6-6
J: TRBJ2-1
CDR3: CASSYRLAGDNEQFF
DNA: TGTGCCAGCAGTTATCGACTAGCGGGAGACAATGAGCAGTTCTTC

D: TRBD1
size: .
V: TRBV6-1
J: TRBJ2-7
CDR3: CASTPRTGGNEQYF
DNA: TGTGCCAGCACCCCCCGGACAGGGGGTAACGAGCAGTACTTC

D: TRBD2
size: .
V: TRBV30
J: TRBJ2-1
CDR3: CAWSVVVLAGSVAYNEQFF
DNA: TGTGCCTGGAGTGTAGTAGTACTAGCGGGATCCGTGGCCTACAATGAGCAGTTCTTC

D: TRBD1
size: .
V: TRBV7-7
J: TRBJ2-1
CDR3: CASSQTGTGIDEQFF
DNA: TGTGCTAGCAGCCAAACCGGGACAGGGATCGATGAGCAGTTCTTC

D: .
size: .
V: TRBV7-7
J: TRBJ2-5
CDR3: CAILGGTIGETQYF
DNA: TGTGCTATCCTTGGGGGGACAATCGGGGAGACCCAGTACTTC

D: .
size: once
V: TRBV7-9
J: TRBJ1-1
CDR3: CASSIQRGGTEAFF
DNA: TGTGCCAGCTCTATCCAGCGGGGGGGCACTGAAGCTTTCTTT

D: .
size: .
V: TRBV21-1
J: TRBJ1-6
CDR3: CASSNLVRGFSPLHF
DNA: TGTGCCAGCAGCAATTTGGTCAGGGGGTTTTCACCCCTCCACTTT

D: TRBD1
size: .
V: TRBV6-5
J: TRBJ1-2
CDR3: CASSPTTGRYGYTF
DNA: TGTGCCAGCAGTCCGACGACAGGGCGGTATGGCTACACCTTC

D: .
size: .
V: TRBV19
J: TRBJ2-7
CDR3: CASSRSGPYEQYF
DNA: TGTGCCAGTAGCCGGAGCGGACCCTACGAGCAGTACTTC

D: TRBD2
size: .
V: TRBV19
J: TRBJ2-1
CDR3: CASGLRTSGPYNEQFF
DNA: TGTGCCAGTGGGTTGAGGACTAGCGGGCCCTACAATGAGCAGTTCTTC

D: .
size: .
V: TRBV27
J: TRBJ2-3
CDR3: CASSARGGRTDTQYF
DNA: TGTGCCAGTTCGGCGCGGGGCGGACGCACAGATACGCAGTATTTT

D: .
size: .
V: TRBV18
J: TRBJ2-1
CDR3: CASSPYPAGYNEQFF
DNA: TGTGCCAGCTCACCATATCCTGCTGGGTACAATGAGCAGTTCTTC

D: TRBD1
size: .
V: TRBV6-6
J: TRBJ1-1
CDR3: CASSDRGGDTEAFF
DNA: TGTGCCAGCAGTGACAGGGGAGGGGACACTGAAGCTTTCTTT

D: TRBD1
size: .
V: TRBV6-5
J: TRBJ1-4
CDR3: CASSYGQVNEKLFF
DNA: TGTGCCAGCAGTTACGGACAGGTTAATGAAAAACTGTTTTTT

D: .
size: .
V: TRBV6-5
J: TRBJ1-2
CDR3: CASSVSRFQSYGYTF
DNA: TGTGCCAGCAGTGTGAGCAGGTTTCAAAGCTATGGCTACACCTTC

D: TRBD2
size: .
V: TRBV19
J: TRBJ2-1
CDR3: CASSIGLAGATRDEQFF
DNA: TGTGCCAGTAGTATAGGACTAGCGGGGGCCACCCGGGATGAGCAGTTCTTC

D: .
size: .
V: TRBV19
J: TRBJ1-4
CDR3: CASSIHATNEKLFF
DNA: TGTGCCAGTAGTATCCATGCAACTAATGAAAAACTGTTTTTT

D: .
size: .
V: TRBV6-1
J: TRBJ1-4
CDR3: CASRTPGLGGKLFF
DNA: TGTGCCAGCAGGACGCCGGGTCTTGGAGGAAAACTGTTTTTT

D: .
size: .
V: TRBV5-1
J: TRBJ2-3
CDR3: CASSLFPLDTQYF
DNA: TGCGCCAGCAGCTTGTTCCCCCTCGATACGCAGTATTTT

D: .
size: .
V: TRBV6-1
J: TRBJ2-5
CDR3: CASREVGSQETQYF
DNA: TGTGCCAGCAGGGAAGTGGGTTCCCAAGAGACCCAGTACTTC